This is a list of T cell receptor beta chains from one sample in a study of control samples from healthy donors and cancer patients. Measured with immunoSEQ multiplex PCR; TCRdb has only the in-frame clones, and not every one. The table lists about 98,000 clones, around 80% of them singletons. Material: blood. Receptor source: a woman aged 25 to 39 in good health. CDR3s include the opening cysteine and the closing phenylalanine or tryptophan. Each record gives: V gene, D gene, clone size, J gene, CDR3 protein, CDR3 DNA. D genes are given only for firm matches. The size entry is marked missing in some rows and otherwise reads once, few, many or a size class.

V gene: TRBV5-5
D gene: .
clone size: .
J gene: TRBJ1-5
CDR3 protein: CASSLLGDRTNQPQHF
CDR3 DNA: TGTGCCAGCAGCTTGTTGGGTGACAGGACGAATCAGCCCCAGCATTTT

V gene: TRBV24-1
D gene: .
clone size: .
J gene: TRBJ2-7
CDR3 protein: CATSVVTAERLLSLYEQYF
CDR3 DNA: TGTGCCACCAGTGTAGTTACGGCGGAGAGGCTTTTGTCCCTATACGAGCAGTACTTC

V gene: TRBV6-4
D gene: .
clone size: .
J gene: TRBJ2-3
CDR3 protein: CASSEVGQGSTDTQYF
CDR3 DNA: TGTGCCAGCAGTGAGGTCGGGCAGGGCAGCACAGATACGCAGTATTTT

V gene: TRBV18
D gene: TRBD1
clone size: .
J gene: TRBJ2-5
CDR3 protein: CASSSGTGGQETQYF
CDR3 DNA: TGTGCCAGCTCATCTGGGACAGGGGGCCAGGAGACCCAGTACTTC

V gene: TRBV6-5
D gene: TRBD1
clone size: .
J gene: TRBJ1-6
CDR3 protein: CASRPAGGSNSPLHF
CDR3 DNA: TGTGCCAGCAGGCCGGCAGGGGGGAGTAATTCACCCCTCCACTTT

V gene: TRBV7-2
D gene: .
clone size: .
J gene: TRBJ2-7
CDR3 protein: CASSSFTYEQYF
CDR3 DNA: TGTGCCAGCAGCTCCTTTACTTACGAGCAGTACTTC

V gene: TRBV12-5
D gene: TRBD1
clone size: .
J gene: TRBJ2-7
CDR3 protein: CASGPTGTGVGEQYF
CDR3 DNA: TGTGCTAGTGGTCCTACCGGGACAGGGGTGGGGGAGCAGTACTTC

V gene: TRBV12-3/TRBV12-4
D gene: .
clone size: .
J gene: TRBJ1-2
CDR3 protein: CASRYRPYGYTF
CDR3 DNA: TGTGCCAGCAGGTACCGGCCCTATGGCTACACCTTC

V gene: TRBV18
D gene: .
clone size: .
J gene: TRBJ2-7
CDR3 protein: CASSPSIRAGFEQYF
CDR3 DNA: TGTGCCAGCTCACCATCAATCAGGGCCGGGTTCGAGCAGTACTTC

V gene: TRBV7-6
D gene: .
clone size: .
J gene: TRBJ2-7
CDR3 protein: CASSLGGGAVEQYF
CDR3 DNA: TGTGCCAGCAGCTTAGGTGGGGGGGCCGTCGAGCAGTACTTC

V gene: TRBV14
D gene: .
clone size: .
J gene: TRBJ1-5
CDR3 protein: CASSPVGRNQPQHF
CDR3 DNA: TGTGCCAGCAGCCCAGTGGGGAGAAATCAGCCCCAGCATTTT

V gene: TRBV7-7
D gene: TRBD2
clone size: .
J gene: TRBJ2-1
CDR3 protein: CASSLDLAGGNEQFF
CDR3 DNA: TGTGCTAGCAGCCTAGACCTAGCGGGGGGCAATGAGCAGTTCTTC

V gene: TRBV19
D gene: TRBD1
clone size: .
J gene: TRBJ1-1
CDR3 protein: CASRTGNGNTEAFF
CDR3 DNA: TGTGCCAGCCGGACAGGGAATGGGAACACTGAAGCTTTCTTT

V gene: TRBV10-3
D gene: TRBD1
clone size: .
J gene: TRBJ1-1
CDR3 protein: CATGQGQGAVDTEAFF
CDR3 DNA: TGTGCCACGGGCCAAGGACAGGGGGCGGTCGACACTGAAGCTTTCTTT

V gene: TRBV28
D gene: .
clone size: .
J gene: TRBJ1-5
CDR3 protein: CASRQGNSNQPQHF
CDR3 DNA: TGTGCCAGCAGGCAAGGGAATAGCAATCAGCCCCAGCATTTT

V gene: TRBV12-5
D gene: TRBD1
clone size: .
J gene: TRBJ2-5
CDR3 protein: CASGQKDRADETQYF
CDR3 DNA: TGTGCTAGTGGCCAAAAGGACAGGGCCGATGAGACCCAGTACTTC

V gene: TRBV10-3
D gene: TRBD1
clone size: .
J gene: TRBJ1-5
CDR3 protein: CAISGRTGRNQPQHF
CDR3 DNA: TGTGCCATCAGTGGCAGGACAGGTCGGAATCAGCCCCAGCATTTT

V gene: TRBV20-1
D gene: .
clone size: .
J gene: TRBJ2-5
CDR3 protein: CSASGGGDSETQYF
CDR3 DNA: TGCAGTGCTAGTGGAGGGGGCGATAGCGAGACCCAGTACTTC

V gene: TRBV19
D gene: TRBD1
clone size: few
J gene: TRBJ2-5
CDR3 protein: CASSWTGQETQYF
CDR3 DNA: TGTGCCAGTAGTTGGACAGGGCAAGAGACCCAGTACTTC

V gene: TRBV7-6
D gene: TRBD2
clone size: .
J gene: TRBJ2-2
CDR3 protein: CASSKRTSSRRTNTGELFF
CDR3 DNA: TGTGCCAGCAGCAAGCGGACTAGTTCTAGGCGAACGAACACCGGGGAGCTGTTTTTT

V gene: TRBV9
D gene: TRBD2
clone size: .
J gene: TRBJ2-3
CDR3 protein: CASSEGLQDTDTQYF
CDR3 DNA: TGTGCCAGCAGCGAGGGACTACAAGACACAGATACGCAGTATTTT

V gene: TRBV11-2
D gene: .
clone size: .
J gene: TRBJ1-2
CDR3 protein: CASSFDRDYGYTF
CDR3 DNA: TGTGCCAGCAGCTTTGACAGAGACTATGGCTACACCTTC

V gene: TRBV11-2
D gene: .
clone size: once
J gene: TRBJ1-1
CDR3 protein: CASSLLRVNTEAFF
CDR3 DNA: TGTGCCAGCAGCCTACTGCGGGTGAACACTGAAGCTTTCTTT

V gene: TRBV30
D gene: .
clone size: .
J gene: TRBJ1-2
CDR3 protein: CAWSVLRFLGYTF
CDR3 DNA: TGTGCCTGGAGTGTACTGAGATTTCTAGGCTACACCTTC

V gene: TRBV5-4
D gene: .
clone size: few
J gene: TRBJ1-2
CDR3 protein: CASSVGGRSYGYTF
CDR3 DNA: TGTGCCAGCAGCGTGGGGGGGCGCAGCTATGGCTACACCTTC

V gene: TRBV7-2
D gene: TRBD2
clone size: .
J gene: TRBJ2-3
CDR3 protein: CASSLEGLAGAGTQYF
CDR3 DNA: TGTGCCAGCAGCTTAGAGGGACTAGCGGGGGCGGGTACGCAGTATTTT

V gene: TRBV2
D gene: .
clone size: .
J gene: TRBJ1-2
CDR3 protein: CASSGAGRGYTF
CDR3 DNA: TGTGCCAGCAGTGGGGCAGGGCGTGGCTACACCTTC

V gene: TRBV10-3
D gene: TRBD2
clone size: few
J gene: TRBJ2-1
CDR3 protein: CAISEETSRSHSYNEQFF
CDR3 DNA: TGTGCCATCAGTGAGGAGACTAGCAGGAGCCACTCCTACAATGAGCAGTTCTTC

V gene: TRBV4-3
D gene: TRBD1
clone size: .
J gene: TRBJ1-2
CDR3 protein: CASSQDIGTGSTF
CDR3 DNA: TGCGCCAGCAGCCAAGATATAGGGACAGGGAGCACCTTC

V gene: TRBV4-2
D gene: .
clone size: .
J gene: TRBJ2-1
CDR3 protein: CASSQEQINFYNEQFF
CDR3 DNA: TGTGCCAGCAGCCAAGAGCAGATAAACTTCTACAATGAGCAGTTCTTC

V gene: TRBV27
D gene: TRBD2
clone size: .
J gene: TRBJ2-5
CDR3 protein: CASSISGGTKETQYF
CDR3 DNA: TGTGCCAGCAGTATTAGCGGGGGTACGAAAGAGACCCAGTACTTC

V gene: TRBV4-3
D gene: .
clone size: .
J gene: TRBJ1-1
CDR3 protein: CASSDVRSTEAFF
CDR3 DNA: TGCGCCAGCAGCGATGTGCGGAGCACTGAAGCTTTCTTT

V gene: TRBV6-5
D gene: .
clone size: many
J gene: TRBJ2-7
CDR3 protein: CASRTVGFEQYF
CDR3 DNA: TGTGCCAGCAGGACAGTTGGTTTCGAGCAGTACTTC

V gene: TRBV7-2
D gene: .
clone size: .
J gene: TRBJ2-2
CDR3 protein: CASSLFVMGTGELFF
CDR3 DNA: TGTGCCAGCAGCTTATTCGTGATGGGCACCGGGGAGCTGTTTTTT

V gene: TRBV3-1/TRBV3-2
D gene: .
clone size: once
J gene: TRBJ2-7
CDR3 protein: CASSPKGLSSYEQYF
CDR3 DNA: TGTGCCAGCAGCCCTAAAGGTCTCAGCTCCTACGAGCAGTACTTC

V gene: TRBV6-5
D gene: .
clone size: .
J gene: TRBJ2-1
CDR3 protein: CASSYSRGLGNEQFF
CDR3 DNA: TGTGCCAGCAGTTACTCGAGGGGCCTGGGCAATGAGCAGTTCTTC

V gene: TRBV4-2
D gene: TRBD2
clone size: many
J gene: TRBJ2-1
CDR3 protein: CASSQGLAGNNEQFF
CDR3 DNA: TGTGCCAGCAGCCAAGGCCTAGCGGGAAACAATGAGCAGTTCTTC

V gene: TRBV19
D gene: .
clone size: .
J gene: TRBJ2-7
CDR3 protein: CASSITGTAEQYF
CDR3 DNA: TGTGCCAGTAGTATAACAGGAACGGCCGAGCAGTACTTC

V gene: TRBV5-1
D gene: .
clone size: .
J gene: TRBJ2-7
CDR3 protein: CASSPGGSYEQYF
CDR3 DNA: TGCGCCAGCAGCCCCGGGGGATCCTACGAGCAGTACTTC

V gene: TRBV19
D gene: .
clone size: .
J gene: TRBJ2-7
CDR3 protein: CASSPPLGTHSYEQYF
CDR3 DNA: TGTGCCAGTAGTCCCCCCCTGGGCACTCACTCCTACGAGCAGTACTTC

V gene: TRBV9
D gene: .
clone size: .
J gene: TRBJ1-3
CDR3 protein: CASSVERAGNTIYF
CDR3 DNA: TGTGCCAGCAGCGTCGAAAGGGCTGGAAACACCATATATTTT

V gene: TRBV6-5
D gene: .
clone size: .
J gene: TRBJ1-5
CDR3 protein: CASTRDRPHQPQHF
CDR3 DNA: TGTGCCAGCACTCGGGACCGACCACATCAGCCCCAGCATTTT

V gene: TRBV11-1
D gene: .
clone size: .
J gene: TRBJ2-7
CDR3 protein: CASSLPRGGPSYEQYF
CDR3 DNA: TGTGCCAGCAGCTTACCTAGAGGGGGGCCCTCCTACGAGCAGTACTTC

V gene: TRBV5-5
D gene: .
clone size: .
J gene: TRBJ1-6
CDR3 protein: CASSQRQSYNSPLHF
CDR3 DNA: TGTGCCAGCAGTCAAAGACAGAGTTATAATTCACCCCTCCACTTT

V gene: TRBV2
D gene: .
clone size: .
J gene: TRBJ1-2
CDR3 protein: CASSDTDSYGYTF
CDR3 DNA: TGTGCCAGCAGTGATACAGACTCCTATGGCTACACCTTC

V gene: TRBV10-1
D gene: TRBD1
clone size: .
J gene: TRBJ2-7
CDR3 protein: CASSDPRDRGLRSYEQYF
CDR3 DNA: TGCGCCAGCAGTGACCCCCGGGACAGGGGGCTTCGATCCTACGAGCAGTACTTC

V gene: TRBV24-1
D gene: .
clone size: .
J gene: TRBJ2-6
CDR3 protein: CATSEADSGANVLTF
CDR3 DNA: TGTGCCACCAGTGAGGCTGACTCTGGGGCCAACGTCCTGACTTTC

V gene: TRBV6-2/TRBV6-3
D gene: TRBD2
clone size: .
J gene: TRBJ2-1
CDR3 protein: CASSYSRGAHNEQFF
CDR3 DNA: TGTGCCAGCAGTTACTCGCGGGGGGCCCACAATGAGCAGTTCTTC

V gene: TRBV25-1
D gene: .
clone size: .
J gene: TRBJ1-4
CDR3 protein: CASSEDRTEFNEKLFF
CDR3 DNA: TGTGCCAGCAGTGAAGACCGGACAGAATTCAATGAAAAACTGTTTTTT

V gene: TRBV9
D gene: TRBD1
clone size: once
J gene: TRBJ2-3
CDR3 protein: CASSAPLRLTDRGADTQYF
CDR3 DNA: TGTGCCAGCAGCGCCCCCCTCCGCCTTACTGACAGGGGTGCAGATACGCAGTATTTT

V gene: TRBV29-1
D gene: TRBD1
clone size: .
J gene: TRBJ1-5
CDR3 protein: CSIRDRPNQPQHF
CDR3 DNA: TGCAGCATACGGGACAGGCCCAATCAGCCCCAGCATTTT

V gene: TRBV3-1/TRBV3-2
D gene: .
clone size: many
J gene: TRBJ1-5
CDR3 protein: CASSQDSAWGQPQHF
CDR3 DNA: TGTGCCAGCAGCCAAGACTCCGCCTGGGGTCAGCCCCAGCATTTT

V gene: TRBV29-1
D gene: .
clone size: .
J gene: TRBJ1-5
CDR3 protein: CSVEDQAEGANQPQHF
CDR3 DNA: TGCAGCGTTGAAGATCAGGCGGAAGGGGCGAATCAGCCCCAGCATTTT